The rows below give T cell receptor beta chains drawn from one sample of a study of blood T cell repertoires in COVID-19. The protocol was immunoSEQ multiplex PCR, while the TCRdb copy is restricted to in-frame clones and leaves out a portion. The table has some 300,000 clones, about 87% seen once. Material: peripheral blood. These TCRs come from a young woman who had recovered from COVID-19. Both conserved end residues are trimmed from each CDR3. D genes are given only for firm matches.

>TRBV18|.|TRBJ1-6
ASSPGGKDSPLH
>TRBV10-2|TRBD1|TRBJ1-2
ASTESGTASEGYT
>TRBV5-1|TRBD2|TRBJ2-1
ASSLGRGIYNEQF
>TRBV14|.|TRBJ2-5
ASSQEVWGTQETQY
>TRBV19|TRBD1|TRBJ1-5
ASRGQGHSNQPQH
>TRBV11-2|.|TRBJ2-3
ASSFGGYTDTQY
>TRBV7-9|.|TRBJ1-1
ASSLSQGLGTEAF
>TRBV15|TRBD1|TRBJ2-3
ATSRAGGPTDTQY
>TRBV21-1|.|TRBJ2-7
ASSGKQGARIYEQY
>TRBV5-6|.|TRBJ2-6
ASSLFPGSSGANVLT
>TRBV5-4|.|TRBJ2-5
ASSLGPLLQETQY
>TRBV5-1|TRBD1|TRBJ2-7
ASSITGVGEQY
>TRBV7-2|TRBD1|TRBJ2-7
ASSRRGTYEQY
>TRBV6-5|.|TRBJ1-1
ASSPRRDTEAF
>TRBV4-3|.|TRBJ2-1
ASSQGLRVSEQF
>TRBV6-1|TRBD1|TRBJ2-1
ASSEGGQFEQF
>TRBV10-3|.|TRBJ1-6
AIRAGDSPLH
>TRBV7-9|TRBD1|TRBJ2-2
ASSHVGTEGYTGELF
>TRBV21-1|.|TRBJ2-5
ASSKVSFVYQETQY
>TRBV7-3|.|TRBJ1-1
ASSLTSAGPNTEAF
>TRBV19|.|TRBJ2-7
ASSSGYGTYEQY
>TRBV28|TRBD1|TRBJ1-5
ASWRTGTAYNQPQH
>TRBV7-2|TRBD1|TRBJ1-1
ASSLWFVRTGGTEAF
>TRBV4-3|.|TRBJ1-3
ASSQERRGRGNTIY
>TRBV9|.|TRBJ1-3
ASSVRFAGNTIY
>TRBV19|.|TRBJ2-6
ASSIAPGGGANVLT
>TRBV20-1|TRBD1|TRBJ1-4
SASAWGQGANEKLF
>TRBV11-1|.|TRBJ1-2
ASSFSGFGGYT
>TRBV7-2|TRBD1|TRBJ2-7
ASSPQGSPNYEQY
>TRBV28|.|TRBJ1-4
ASSLAGPNEKLF
>TRBV2|.|TRBJ1-2
ASSDFSTIYGYT
>TRBV28|.|TRBJ2-7
ASSLTSGGLSSYEQY
>TRBV5-1|TRBD1|TRBJ2-7
ASSLGGTGIYEQY
>TRBV5-1|.|TRBJ2-1
ASSRQGANEQF
>TRBV4-2|.|TRBJ2-2
ASSQEPGGGELF
>TRBV28|.|TRBJ1-5
ASRRGRQPQH
>TRBV20-1|.|TRBJ2-3
SGGGPWTQY
>TRBV7-9|.|TRBJ1-5
ASSLSRDSQPQH
>TRBV19|.|TRBJ1-4
ASSIGTNEKLF
>TRBV27|.|TRBJ1-1
ASSLGHSNTEAF
>TRBV19|.|TRBJ1-5
ASTAVRVGRYSNQPQH
>TRBV20-1|TRBD2|TRBJ2-3
SASGASGHTDTQY
>TRBV9|.|TRBJ1-5
ASSASPEPQH
>TRBV29-1|.|TRBJ1-2
SVEGQGKGYT
>TRBV2|TRBD2|TRBJ2-5
ASSAPLAGVETQY
>TRBV7-6|.|TRBJ2-7
ASSLEGIYEQY
>TRBV19|TRBD2|TRBJ2-2
ASSIIAGSTGELF
>TRBV2|.|TRBJ1-5
ASSLGLMGDQPQH
>TRBV21-1|.|TRBJ1-4
ALTIGQRKATNEKLF
>TRBV2|.|TRBJ1-4
ASNGGPIATNEKLF
>TRBV11-2|TRBD2|TRBJ2-2
ASSLQLAATGELF
>TRBV5-8|.|TRBJ1-5
ASSRPRRGGLGQPQH
>TRBV18|.|TRBJ1-1
ASSLQGRDTEAF
>TRBV28|TRBD1|TRBJ1-5
ASEGGDQPQH
>TRBV5-4|TRBD2|TRBJ2-5
ASSLGLAGPQETQY
>TRBV4-1|.|TRBJ1-2
ASSQENTGNYGYT
>TRBV19|TRBD1|TRBJ2-7
ASSRQGYEQY
>TRBV5-4|.|TRBJ1-2
ASSLDGRDFGYT
>TRBV5-1|.|TRBJ1-6
ASSLKPIAGSGSFNSPLH